This T cell receptor (beta chain) was sequenced in a study of T-cell reconstitution after alpha-beta-depleted transplantation in children. This clonotype was seen at least ten times. Unique molecular identifiers tagged the TCRbeta library. TCRdb called the PCR reads again in MiXCR, with one record for every CDR3 protein. The sample shows almost 500,000 distinct CDR3 sequences, 9.5% to 15% of them seen only once. V dropped 3 bases and J dropped 5 bases, with 9 bases sitting between them. The CDR3 has 13 amino acids. The germline V gene encodes CDR1 SGDLS and CDR2 YYNGEE. This sequence originates from a human donor who donated a stem cell graft to a child with combined immunodeficiency. Sequencing used PBMCs from the stem cell graft donor, obtained from the stem cell graft. The chain joins TRBV9 to TRBJ2-1; D unclear. The CDR3 DNA reads as TGTGCCAGCAGCGAGGGCAGTGACAATGAGCAGTTCTTC. It specifies CASSEGSDNEQFF.